This T cell receptor (beta chain) was recorded in a study of monozygotic twins with inflammatory bowel disease. This CDR3 spans 15 amino acids. Germline assignment: CDR1 SGHDN and CDR2 FVKESK. TCRdb reprocessed the 5' RACE reads and reports one entry per CDR3 protein, with no DNA. The sample's table shows 190,000 or so distinct CDR3 sequences. Sequenced sample: blood. This TCR derives from a human donor with ulcerative colitis or Crohn's disease, or a healthy co-twin of an affected twin (not recorded which). The rearrangement links TRBV14 to TRBJ2-2. CDR3 sequence: CASSQDSVESRELFF. Looking up the rest from reference TRBV14 and TRBJ2-2 gives the full variable domain: EAGVTQFPSHSVIEKGQTVTLRCDPISGHDNLYWYRRVMGKEIKFLLHFVKESKQDESGMPNNRFLAERTGGTYSTLKVQPAELEDSGVYFCASSQDSVESRELFFGEGSRLTVL.